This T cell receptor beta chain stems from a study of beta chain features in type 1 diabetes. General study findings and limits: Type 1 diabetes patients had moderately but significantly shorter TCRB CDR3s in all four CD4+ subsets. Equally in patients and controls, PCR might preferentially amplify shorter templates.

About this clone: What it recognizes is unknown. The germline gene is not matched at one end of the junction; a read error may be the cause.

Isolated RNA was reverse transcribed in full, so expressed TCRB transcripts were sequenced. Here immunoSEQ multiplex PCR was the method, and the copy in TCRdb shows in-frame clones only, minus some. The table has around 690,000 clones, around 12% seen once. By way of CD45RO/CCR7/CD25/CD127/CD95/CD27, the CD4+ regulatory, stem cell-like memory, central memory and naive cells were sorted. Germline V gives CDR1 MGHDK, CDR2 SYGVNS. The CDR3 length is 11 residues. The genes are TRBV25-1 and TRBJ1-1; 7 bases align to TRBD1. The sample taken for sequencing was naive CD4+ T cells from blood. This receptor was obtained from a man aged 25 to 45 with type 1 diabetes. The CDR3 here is CASRGDSGTHF. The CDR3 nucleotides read TGTGCCAGCAGAGGGGACAGCGGGACCCACTTT. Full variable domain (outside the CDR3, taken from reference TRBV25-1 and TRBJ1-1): EADIYQTPRYLVIGTGKKITLECSQTMGHDKMYWYQQDPGMELHLIHYSYGVNSTEKGDLSSESTVSRIRTEHFPLTLESARPSHTSQYLCASRGDSGTHFGQGTRLTVV.